Listed here is a single T cell receptor (beta chain). The junction had 5 bases not matched to a gene; V was cut back by 1 base and J by 7 bases. Germline CDR1 reads MNHNS; CDR2 reads SASEGT. CDR3 length equals 15 residues. This entry comes from a study of blood T cell repertoires in COVID-19. Only in-frame clones appear in the TCRdb table, and some are missing; sequencing was by immunoSEQ multiplex PCR. The repertoire holds 130,000 to 150,000 clones, with 85% to 90% as singletons. The chain has TRBV6-1 and TRBJ2-1, with 9 bases identical to TRBD1. The receptor comes from a man between 18 and 29 years old with COVID-19, enrolled during active disease. Material: peripheral blood. CDR3 DNA: TGTGCCAGCAGTGAAGTGACAGGGGGTTTGAATGAGCAGTTCTTC. This gives the protein CASSEVTGGLNEQFF.